In this sample, the clone carrying this TCR beta chain turned up once. The antigen is unknown. In germline, CDR1 is DFQATT, CDR2 SNEGSKA (reference sequence). The trim removed 3 bases at V and 5 bases at J, leaving 15 bases unmatched. The CDR3 has 17 amino acids. The record originates from a study of T cell responses to AZD1222 COVID-19 vaccine. Overall study findings and caveats: Females made up more of the donors, who were largely white British, and clonal diversity may have come out too low. It was only after the peak T cell response that any repertoires were sampled. Vaccine-associated CD4 TCRs ranged over spike, dominating at 160-218 and 743-854. Epitopes outside B.1.351 and B.1.1.7 mutated regions reportedly drew nearly half of spike TCRs.

Generated by immunoSEQ multiplex PCR, the TCRdb table keeps only in-frame clones and is missing some. The repertoire consists of 130,000 to 150,000 clones, with over 80% occurring once and the leading ten covering about 3%. This rearrangement joins TRBV20-1 to TRBJ1-5, with 8 bases lining up with TRBD1. The sequence was collected from an adult in good health. This material consisted of peripheral blood, taken on day 0 of MenACWY control vaccination. CDR3: CSASKKPGRQGYQPQHF. CDR3 nucleotide sequence: TGCAGTGCTAGTAAAAAGCCCGGGAGACAGGGGTATCAGCCCCAGCATTTT.